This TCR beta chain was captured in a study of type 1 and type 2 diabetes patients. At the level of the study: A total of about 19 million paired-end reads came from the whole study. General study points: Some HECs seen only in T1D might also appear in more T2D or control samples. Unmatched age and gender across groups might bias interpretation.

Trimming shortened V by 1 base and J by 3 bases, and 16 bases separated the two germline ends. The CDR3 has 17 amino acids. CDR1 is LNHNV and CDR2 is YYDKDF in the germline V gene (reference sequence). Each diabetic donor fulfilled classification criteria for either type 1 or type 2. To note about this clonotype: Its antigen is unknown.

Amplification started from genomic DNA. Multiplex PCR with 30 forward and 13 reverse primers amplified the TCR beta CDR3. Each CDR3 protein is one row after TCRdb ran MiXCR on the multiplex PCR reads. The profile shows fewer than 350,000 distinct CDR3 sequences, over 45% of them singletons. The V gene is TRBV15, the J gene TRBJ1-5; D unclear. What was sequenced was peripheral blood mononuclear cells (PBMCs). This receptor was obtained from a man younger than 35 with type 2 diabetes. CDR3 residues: CATSRGSDGALNQPQHF. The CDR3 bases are TGTGCCACCAGCAGAGGGTCGGACGGAGCCCTCAATCAGCCCCAGCATTTT.